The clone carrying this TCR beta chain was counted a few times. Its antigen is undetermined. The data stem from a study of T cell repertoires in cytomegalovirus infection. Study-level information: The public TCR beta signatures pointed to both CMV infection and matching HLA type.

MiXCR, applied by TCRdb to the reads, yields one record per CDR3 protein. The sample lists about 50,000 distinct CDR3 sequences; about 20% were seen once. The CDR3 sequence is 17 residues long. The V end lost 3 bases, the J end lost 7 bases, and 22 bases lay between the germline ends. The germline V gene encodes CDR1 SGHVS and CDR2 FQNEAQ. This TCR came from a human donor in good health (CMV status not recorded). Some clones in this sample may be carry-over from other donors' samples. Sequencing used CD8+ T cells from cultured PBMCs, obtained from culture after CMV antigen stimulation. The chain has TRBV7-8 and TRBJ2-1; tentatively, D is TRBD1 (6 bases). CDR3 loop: CASSFSRGGERRNEQFF. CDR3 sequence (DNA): TGTGCCAGCAGCTTTTCACGAGGGGGAGAAAGAAGGAATGAGCAGTTCTTC.